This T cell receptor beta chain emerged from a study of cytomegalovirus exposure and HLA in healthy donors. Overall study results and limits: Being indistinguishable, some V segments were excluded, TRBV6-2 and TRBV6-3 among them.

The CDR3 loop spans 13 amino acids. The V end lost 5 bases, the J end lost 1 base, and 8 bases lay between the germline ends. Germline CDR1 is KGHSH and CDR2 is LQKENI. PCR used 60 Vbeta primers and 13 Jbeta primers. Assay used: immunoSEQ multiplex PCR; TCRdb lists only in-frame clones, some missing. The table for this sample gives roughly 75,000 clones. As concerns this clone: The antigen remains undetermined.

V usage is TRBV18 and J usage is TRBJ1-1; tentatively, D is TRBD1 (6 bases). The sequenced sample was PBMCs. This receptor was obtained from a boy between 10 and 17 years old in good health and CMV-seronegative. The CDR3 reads CASSGQQNTEAFF. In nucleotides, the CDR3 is TGTGCCAGCTCAGGACAGCAGAACACTGAAGCTTTCTTT.